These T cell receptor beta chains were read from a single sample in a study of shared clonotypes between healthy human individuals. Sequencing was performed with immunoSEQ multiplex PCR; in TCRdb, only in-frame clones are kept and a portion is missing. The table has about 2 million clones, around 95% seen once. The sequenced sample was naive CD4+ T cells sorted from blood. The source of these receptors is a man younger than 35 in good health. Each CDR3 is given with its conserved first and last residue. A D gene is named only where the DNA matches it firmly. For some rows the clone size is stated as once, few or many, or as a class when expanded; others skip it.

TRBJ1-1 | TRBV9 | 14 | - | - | CASSVGGQFTEAFF | TGTGCCAGCAGCGTAGGGGGGCAGTTCACTGAAGCTTTCTTT
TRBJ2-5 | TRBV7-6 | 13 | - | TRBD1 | CASSWTGQETQYF | TGTGCCAGCAGCTGGACAGGCCAAGAGACCCAGTACTTC
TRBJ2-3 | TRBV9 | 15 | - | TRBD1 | CASSWTGEGTDTQYF | TGTGCCAGCAGCTGGACAGGGGAGGGCACAGATACGCAGTATTTT
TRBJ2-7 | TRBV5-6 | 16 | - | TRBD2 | CASSLVRGGWPYEQYF | TGTGCCAGCAGCTTGGTACGGGGGGGCTGGCCTTACGAGCAGTACTTC
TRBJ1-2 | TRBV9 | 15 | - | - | CASSVGGGFDYGYTF | TGTGCCAGCAGCGTAGGAGGCGGGTTTGACTATGGCTACACCTTC
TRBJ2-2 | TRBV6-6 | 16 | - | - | CASQTGPTTNTGELFF | TGTGCCAGCCAGACGGGACCTACAACCAACACCGGGGAGCTGTTTTTT
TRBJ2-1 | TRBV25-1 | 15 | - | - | CASSEYGTNYNEQFF | TGTGCCAGCAGTGAATACGGGACAAACTACAATGAGCAGTTCTTC
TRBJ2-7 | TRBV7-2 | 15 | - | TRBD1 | CASSERGQGAYEQYF | TGTGCCAGCAGCGAGAGAGGACAGGGGGCATACGAGCAGTACTTC
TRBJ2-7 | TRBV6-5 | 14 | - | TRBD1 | CASTETGFGDEQYF | TGTGCCAGCACGGAGACAGGGTTTGGCGACGAGCAGTACTTC
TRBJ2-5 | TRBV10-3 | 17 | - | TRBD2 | CAIGGGLAGDLEETQYF | TGTGCCATCGGAGGGGGACTAGCGGGGGATCTGGAAGAGACCCAGTACTTC
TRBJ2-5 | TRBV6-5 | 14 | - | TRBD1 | CASSYRTGYETQYF | TGTGCCAGCAGTTACCGGACAGGGTACGAGACCCAGTACTTC
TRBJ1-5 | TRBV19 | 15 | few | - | CASNLGTASSQSQHF | TGTGCCAGTAATCTCGGGACCGCTTCATCTCAATCCCAGCATTTT
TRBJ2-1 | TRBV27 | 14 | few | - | CASTRAVSYNEQFF | TGTGCCAGCACACGTGCGGTTTCCTACAATGAGCAGTTCTTC
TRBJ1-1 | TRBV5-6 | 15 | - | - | CASSSAGLLNTEAFF | TGTGCCAGCAGCTCCGCGGGACTTCTGAACACTGAAGCTTTCTTT
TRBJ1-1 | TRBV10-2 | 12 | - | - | CASPPGETEAFF | TGCGCCAGCCCTCCCGGAGAGACTGAAGCTTTCTTT
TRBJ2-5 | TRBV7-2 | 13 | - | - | CASSLGRQETQYF | TGTGCCAGCAGCTTAGGACGGCAAGAGACCCAGTACTTC
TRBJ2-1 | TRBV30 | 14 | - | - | CAWSGGPLFNEQFF | TGTGCCTGGAGTGGGGGCCCTCTCTTCAATGAGCAGTTCTTC
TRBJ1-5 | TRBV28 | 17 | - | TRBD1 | CASSLPGQLVMGQPQHF | TGTGCCAGCAGTTTACCGGGACAGTTGGTTATGGGGCAGCCCCAGCATTTT
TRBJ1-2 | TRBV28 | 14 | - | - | CASSSRDGNYGYTF | TGTGCCAGCAGTTCGCGGGACGGTAACTATGGCTACACCTTC
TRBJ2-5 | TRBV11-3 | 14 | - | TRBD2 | CASSLTSASETQYF | TGTGCCAGCAGCTTAACTAGCGCGTCGGAGACCCAGTACTTC
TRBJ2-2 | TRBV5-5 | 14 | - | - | CASSYFRESGELFF | TGTGCCAGCAGCTACTTTAGGGAGAGCGGGGAGCTGTTTTTT
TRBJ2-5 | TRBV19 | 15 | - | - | CASSITGIGQETQYF | TGTGCCAGTAGTATCACAGGGATCGGGCAAGAGACCCAGTACTTC
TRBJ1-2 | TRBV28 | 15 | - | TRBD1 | CASSLLGTEVYGYTF | TGTGCCAGCAGTTTATTGGGGACAGAGGTTTATGGCTACACCTTC
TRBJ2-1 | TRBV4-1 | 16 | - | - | CASSQEGSASYNEQFF | TGCGCCAGCAGCCAAGAAGGGTCCGCCTCCTACAATGAGCAGTTCTTC
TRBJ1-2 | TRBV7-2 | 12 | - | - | CASSFSTYGYTF | TGTGCCAGCAGCTTCTCGACCTATGGCTACACCTTC
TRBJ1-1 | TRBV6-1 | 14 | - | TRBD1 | CASSVDRGSTEAFF | TGTGCCAGCAGTGTGGACAGGGGATCCACTGAAGCTTTCTTT
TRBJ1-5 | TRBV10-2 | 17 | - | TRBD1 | CASSESTGTGKNQPQHF | TGCGCCAGCAGTGAGTCGACCGGGACAGGGAAAAATCAGCCCCAGCATTTT
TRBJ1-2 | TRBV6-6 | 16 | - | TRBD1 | CASSPLTGWTTYGYTF | TGTGCCAGCAGCCCCCTGACAGGGTGGACTACGTATGGCTACACCTTC
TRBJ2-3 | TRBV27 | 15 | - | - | CASKFGGWNTDTQYF | TGTGCCAGCAAATTCGGGGGATGGAACACGGATACGCAGTATTTT
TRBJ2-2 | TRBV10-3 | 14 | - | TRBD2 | CAISLAGDVGELFF | TGTGCCATCTCGCTAGCGGGAGACGTCGGGGAGCTGTTTTTT
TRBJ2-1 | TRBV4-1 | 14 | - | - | CASTESHTYNEQFF | TGCGCCAGCACCGAATCACATACCTACAATGAGCAGTTCTTC
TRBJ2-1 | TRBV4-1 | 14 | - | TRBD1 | CASSPRDRGDEQFF | TGCGCCAGCAGCCCTAGAGACAGGGGGGATGAGCAGTTCTTC
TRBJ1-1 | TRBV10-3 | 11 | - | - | CATQGNTEAFF | TGTGCCACTCAGGGGAACACTGAAGCTTTCTTT
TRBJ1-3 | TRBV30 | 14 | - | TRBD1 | CAWSGQGGGNTIYF | TGTGCCTGGAGTGGACAGGGGGGAGGAAACACCATATATTTT
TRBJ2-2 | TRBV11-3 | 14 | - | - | CASSLGRNTGELFF | TGTGCCAGCAGCTTAGGCAGGAACACCGGGGAGCTGTTTTTT
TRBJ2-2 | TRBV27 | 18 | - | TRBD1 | CASSYPTGQGLSTGELFF | TGTGCCAGCAGTTACCCCACTGGACAGGGGTTGAGCACCGGGGAGCTGTTTTTT
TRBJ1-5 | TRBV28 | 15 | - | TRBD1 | CASSVRDRGLGPQHF | TGTGCCAGCAGTGTCCGGGACAGGGGGCTGGGGCCCCAGCATTTT
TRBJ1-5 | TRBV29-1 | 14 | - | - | CSVEVSGGNQPQHF | TGCAGCGTTGAAGTTTCAGGGGGCAATCAGCCCCAGCATTTT
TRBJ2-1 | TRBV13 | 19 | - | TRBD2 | CASSSIAGGQLKAQNEQFF | TGTGCCAGCAGCTCCATAGCGGGAGGGCAACTTAAGGCGCAAAATGAGCAGTTCTTC
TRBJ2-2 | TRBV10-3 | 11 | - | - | CAISESGELFF | TGTGCCATCAGTGAGAGCGGGGAGCTGTTTTTT
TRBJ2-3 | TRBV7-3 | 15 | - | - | CASSLKGRYTDTQYF | TGTGCCAGCAGCTTAAAAGGACGGTACACAGATACGCAGTATTTT
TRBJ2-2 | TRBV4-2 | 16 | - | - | CASSQDAGKSTGELFF | TGTGCCAGCAGCCAAGACGCAGGGAAAAGCACCGGGGAGCTGTTTTTT
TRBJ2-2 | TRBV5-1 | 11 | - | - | CASSSAGELFF | TGCGCCAGCAGCTCAGCCGGGGAGCTGTTTTTT
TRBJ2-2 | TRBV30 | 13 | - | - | CAWSVRITGELFF | TGTGCCTGGAGTGTACGTATAACCGGGGAGCTGTTTTTT
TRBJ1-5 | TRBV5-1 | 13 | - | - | CASSPGPNQPQHF | TGCGCCAGCAGCCCAGGGCCGAATCAGCCCCAGCATTTT
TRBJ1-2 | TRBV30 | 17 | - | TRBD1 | CAWRTSGTGGSHYGYTF | TGTGCCTGGAGAACCTCCGGGACAGGGGGATCCCACTATGGCTACACCTTC
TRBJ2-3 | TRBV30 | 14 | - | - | CAWSAGPSTDTQYF | TGTGCCTGGAGCGCGGGTCCTAGCACAGATACGCAGTATTTT
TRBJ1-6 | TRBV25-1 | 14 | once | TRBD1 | CASRLTGDYSPLHF | TGTGCCAGCCGCCTGACAGGGGATTATTCACCCCTCCACTTT
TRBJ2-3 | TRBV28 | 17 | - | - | CASNPQGIGTMADTQYF | TGTGCCAGCAATCCACAGGGCATTGGTACTATGGCAGATACGCAGTATTTT
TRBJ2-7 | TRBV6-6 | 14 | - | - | CASAANLGQYEQYF | TGTGCCAGCGCGGCTAACCTTGGACAGTACGAGCAGTACTTC
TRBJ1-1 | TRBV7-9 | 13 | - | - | CASRLLEGTEAFF | TGTGCCAGCAGACTCTTAGAGGGCACTGAAGCTTTCTTT
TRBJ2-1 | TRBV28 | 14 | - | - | CASSLSWGLNEQFF | TGTGCCAGCAGTTTATCTTGGGGACTCAATGAGCAGTTCTTC
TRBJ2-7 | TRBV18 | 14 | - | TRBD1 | CASSPGRGSYEQYF | TGTGCCAGCTCACCGGGCAGGGGGTCCTACGAGCAGTACTTC
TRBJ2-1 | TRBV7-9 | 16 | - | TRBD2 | CASSLGRLAGPNEQFF | TGTGCCAGCAGCTTAGGGCGACTAGCGGGGCCAAATGAGCAGTTCTTC
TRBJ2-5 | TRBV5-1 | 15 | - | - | CASAPDRPTRETQYF | TGCGCCAGCGCCCCGGACAGACCAACTAGAGAGACCCAGTACTTC
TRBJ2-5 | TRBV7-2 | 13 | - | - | CASSNGPQRTQYF | TGTGCCAGCAGCAACGGACCCCAGAGGACCCAGTACTTC
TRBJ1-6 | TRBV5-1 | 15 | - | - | CASSLDGIYNSPLHF | TGCGCCAGCAGCTTGGATGGGATCTATAATTCACCCCTCCACTTT
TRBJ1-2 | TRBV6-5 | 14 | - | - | CASSYGPGGTGYTF | TGTGCCAGCAGTTACGGCCCTGGGGGGACTGGCTACACCTTC